Below are 10 T cell receptor beta chains sequenced from a single sample in a study of T cells after yellow fever vaccination. TCRdb reprocessed the 5' RACE reads via MiXCR and lists one record per CDR3 protein. The sample lists about 170,000 distinct CDR3 sequences, roughly 6.4% occurring once. Sequencing used CD4+ T cells sorted from PBMCs, obtained on the day of the first yellow fever vaccination. Receptors originate from a man in his late teens or twenties who received the YFV17D yellow fever vaccine.

The V call is TRBV5-1, the J call TRBJ2-2; possibly TRBD2 for D (5 bases). The CDR3 sequence is 14 residues long. The V gene lost 6 bases and the J gene lost 5 bases, with 14 bases spanning the gap. Germline CDR1 SGHRS, CDR2 YFSETQ. The chain's CDR3 is CASNILGSTGELFF. The CDR3 bases are TGCGCCAGCAACATTTTGGGGAGTACCGGGGAGCTGTTTTTT.

At least ten counts were recorded for this clonotype. The CDR3 sequence is CSARVAQRGGQSADTQYF. CDR3 DNA sequence: TGCAGTGCTAGGGTTGCCCAGCGGGGGGGCCAGTCTGCAGATACGCAGTATTTT. This chain connects TRBV20-1 to TRBJ2-3; 10 bases match TRBD2. The CDR3 runs to 18 residues. Germline lookup yields CDR1 DFQATT and CDR2 SNEGSKA (reference sequence). The junction had 16 bases not matched to a gene; V was cut back by 3 bases and J by 4 bases.

This chain joins TRBV5-1 and TRBJ1-1, with D uncertain. The CDR3 runs 15 residues. The germline gives CDR1 SGHRS, CDR2 YFSETQ. V was trimmed by 4 bases and J by 4 bases, leaving 17 bases between them. CDR3 residues: CASSQMGIGGTEAFF. In DNA form, the CDR3 reads TGCGCCAGCAGCCAGATGGGTATCGGAGGCACTGAAGCTTTCTTT.

This clonotype was counted at least ten times. The chain employs TRBV19 and TRBJ2-6, with 10 bases lining up with TRBD1. Germline CDR1 is LNHDA and CDR2 is SQIVND (reference sequence). CDR3 length equals 17 residues. J lost 1 base, V lost 3 bases, and 3 bases had no gene match. The CDR3 DNA follows: TGTGCCAGTAGTATTGGGACAGGGGTTTCTGGGGCCAACGTCCTGACTTTC. This encodes CASSIGTGVSGANVLTF.

This clonotype was seen a few times. The chain joins TRBV20-1 to TRBJ2-2; 10 positions agree with TRBD2. The V and J ends lost 3 bases and 6 bases, in that order; junction bases with no gene match: 4. The germline V gene has CDR1 DFQATT and CDR2 SNEGSKA (reference sequence). CDR3 length: 14 residues. The CDR3 nucleotides are TGCAGTGCTAGCAAGCGGGGGGGCCCCGGGGAGCTGTTTTTT. Its translation is CSASKRGGPGELFF.

This clonotype came up many times. J is TRBJ1-1 and V is TRBV24-1; perhaps TRBD1 as D (6 bases). The CDR3 length is 13 residues. Germline V lookup: CDR1 KGHDR, CDR2 SFDVKD. Trimming stripped 7 bases from V and 4 bases from J, with 12 bases between. CDR3 region: CATRNRVGTEAFF. The DNA of the CDR3 is TGTGCCACCAGAAACAGGGTGGGCACTGAAGCTTTCTTT.

This clonotype was recorded a few times. V and J are TRBV7-2 and TRBJ1-3, with no clear D. The V end lost 6 bases, the J end lost 0 bases, and 9 bases lay between the germline ends. The CDR3 length is 14 residues. Germline V gene data show CDR1 as SGHTA and CDR2 as FQGNSA. CDR3 DNA sequence: TGTGCCAGCAGTGGGCAGAGCTCTGGAAACACCATATATTTT. Translating it yields CASSGQSSGNTIYF.

This clonotype has at least ten counts. The gene calls are TRBV7-2 and TRBJ1-4; unclear D gene. Trimming took 6 bases from V and 6 from J, leaving 17 bases between them. Per the germline V gene, CDR1 is SGHTA and CDR2 is FQGNSA. There are 15 residues in the CDR3. As DNA, the CDR3 is TGTGCCAGCAGTCGACTGGGTGTGTTTGATGAAAAACTGTTTTTT. Amino acids: CASSRLGVFDEKLFF. The full variable domain, with the rest looked up from reference TRBV7-2 and TRBJ1-4, is GAGVSQSPSNKVTEKGKDVELRCDPISGHTALYWYRQSLGQGLEFLIYFQGNSAPDKSGLPSDRFSAERTGGSVSTLTIQRTQQEDSAVYLCASSRLGVFDEKLFFGSGTQLSVL.

There are many counts of this clonotype. The chain recombines TRBV20-1 with TRBJ2-3, with 14 bases lining up with TRBD2. The V segment lost 4 bases and the J segment 2 bases; nucleotides outside the gene matches: 11. The CDR3 runs 18 residues. CDR1 and CDR2 (germline): DFQATT, SNEGSKA (reference sequence). CDR3 DNA sequence: TGCAGTGCTAACGGACTAGCGGGGGGCCCTGATTCCACAGATACGCAGTATTTT. Residues: CSANGLAGGPDSTDTQYF.

This clonotype was found many times. V usage is TRBV7-2 and J usage is TRBJ1-3; no reliable D call. In germline, CDR1 is SGHTA, CDR2 FQGNSA. V shed 5 bases and J shed 2 bases, with 10 bases lying between them. This CDR3 is 14 amino acids long. Written as DNA, the CDR3 is TGTGCCAGCAGCCTCCGGAACCCTGGAAACACCATATATTTT. This encodes CASSLRNPGNTIYF.